The rows below give T cell receptor beta chains drawn from one sample of a study of blood T cell repertoires in COVID-19. TCRdb keeps only in-frame clones here, not all; method: immunoSEQ multiplex PCR. The sample has roughly 290,000 clones; around 82% are singletons. Material for sequencing was peripheral blood. The receptor set was obtained from a person aged 70 to 79 with COVID-19, enrolled during active disease. Both conserved end residues are part of each CDR3. Fields, in order: D gene, clone size, V gene, J gene, CDR3 protein, CDR3 DNA. D genes are given only for firm matches. Where a row states a size, it is once, few, many or the class of an expanded clone; other rows omit it.

d_call: TRBD2
clone_size: once
v_call: TRBV7-2
j_call: TRBJ2-3
cdr3_aa: CASSLKAGAANTQYF
cdr3_nt: TGTGCCAGCAGCTTAAAAGCGGGAGCGGCAAATACGCAGTATTTT

d_call: .
clone_size: few
v_call: TRBV12-3/TRBV12-4
j_call: TRBJ1-3
cdr3_aa: CASSRPGNTIYF
cdr3_nt: TGTGCCAGCAGTCGTCCTGGAAACACCATATATTTT

d_call: .
clone_size: .
v_call: TRBV9
j_call: TRBJ2-5
cdr3_aa: CASSPLPRLSFQETQYF
cdr3_nt: TGTGCCAGCAGCCCGTTACCTCGACTTAGTTTCCAAGAGACCCAGTACTTC

d_call: .
clone_size: .
v_call: TRBV6-2/TRBV6-3
j_call: TRBJ2-2
cdr3_aa: CASSYRGKELFF
cdr3_nt: TGTGCCAGCAGCTATAGGGGGAAGGAGCTGTTTTTT

d_call: .
clone_size: .
v_call: TRBV5-1
j_call: TRBJ2-7
cdr3_aa: CASSLTPGLTPGDPRYF
cdr3_nt: TGCGCCAGCAGCTTGACCCCGGGACTTACGCCCGGAGATCCAAGGTACTTC

d_call: TRBD1
clone_size: .
v_call: TRBV23-1
j_call: TRBJ1-2
cdr3_aa: CASSPPPGQGNYGYTF
cdr3_nt: TGCGCCAGCAGCCCCCCTCCGGGACAGGGAAACTATGGCTACACCTTC

d_call: .
clone_size: .
v_call: TRBV2
j_call: TRBJ1-1
cdr3_aa: CASSESGNTEAFF
cdr3_nt: TGTGCCAGCAGTGAATCCGGGAACACTGAAGCTTTCTTT

d_call: .
clone_size: .
v_call: TRBV9
j_call: TRBJ1-5
cdr3_aa: CASSVETDQPQHF
cdr3_nt: TGTGCCAGCAGCGTAGAAACGGATCAGCCCCAGCATTTT

d_call: TRBD1
clone_size: .
v_call: TRBV28
j_call: TRBJ2-2
cdr3_aa: CASSLGHRGNLNTGELFF
cdr3_nt: TGTGCCAGCAGTTTAGGACACAGGGGTAACCTGAACACCGGGGAGCTGTTTTTT

d_call: TRBD1
clone_size: few
v_call: TRBV9
j_call: TRBJ1-1
cdr3_aa: CASSAHGQGTKNTEAFF
cdr3_nt: TGTGCCAGCAGCGCGCACGGACAGGGGACCAAGAACACTGAAGCTTTCTTT

d_call: TRBD1
clone_size: .
v_call: TRBV4-1
j_call: TRBJ1-1
cdr3_aa: CASRPLTGETEAFF
cdr3_nt: TGCGCCAGCAGACCCCTAACAGGGGAGACTGAAGCTTTCTTT

d_call: TRBD2
clone_size: .
v_call: TRBV5-1
j_call: TRBJ2-5
cdr3_aa: CASSSSGGSVRETQYF
cdr3_nt: TGCGCCAGCAGCTCTAGCGGGGGGTCGGTAAGGGAGACCCAGTACTTC

d_call: .
clone_size: .
v_call: TRBV9
j_call: TRBJ1-6
cdr3_aa: CASSVGDTGSSYNSPLHF
cdr3_nt: TGTGCCAGCAGCGTAGGGGACACGGGGAGCTCCTATAATTCACCCCTCCACTTT

d_call: TRBD2
clone_size: .
v_call: TRBV5-4
j_call: TRBJ2-2
cdr3_aa: CASRPGGVTGELFF
cdr3_nt: TGTGCCAGCAGGCCGGGGGGGGTGACCGGGGAGCTGTTTTTT

d_call: TRBD1
clone_size: .
v_call: TRBV2
j_call: TRBJ2-2
cdr3_aa: CASRPGTGDNTGELFF
cdr3_nt: TGTGCCAGCAGACCCGGGACAGGTGACAACACCGGGGAGCTGTTTTTT

d_call: TRBD2
clone_size: .
v_call: TRBV5-1
j_call: TRBJ2-1
cdr3_aa: CASSSGGASGFNEQFF
cdr3_nt: TGCGCCAGCTCAAGCGGGGGGGCCTCGGGATTCAATGAGCAGTTCTTC

d_call: .
clone_size: .
v_call: TRBV18
j_call: TRBJ1-1
cdr3_aa: CASSLNHGGSASIAFF
cdr3_nt: TGTGCCAGCTCACTAAACCACGGGGGGAGCGCCTCGATAGCTTTCTTT

d_call: TRBD1
clone_size: .
v_call: TRBV19
j_call: TRBJ1-4
cdr3_aa: CASWDRGAPDEKLFF
cdr3_nt: TGTGCCAGCTGGGACAGGGGCGCACCAGATGAAAAACTGTTTTTT

d_call: TRBD2
clone_size: .
v_call: TRBV11-2
j_call: TRBJ2-2
cdr3_aa: CASSPASGGTGELFF
cdr3_nt: TGTGCCAGCAGCCCAGCCTCGGGGGGTACCGGGGAGCTGTTTTTT

d_call: TRBD2
clone_size: .
v_call: TRBV28
j_call: TRBJ2-1
cdr3_aa: CASSKLFQLAGEHNEQFF
cdr3_nt: TGTGCCAGCAGTAAACTCTTCCAACTAGCGGGAGAGCACAATGAGCAGTTCTTC

d_call: .
clone_size: few
v_call: TRBV12-3/TRBV12-4
j_call: TRBJ2-6
cdr3_aa: CASRPSGANVLTF
cdr3_nt: TGTGCCAGCCGTCCCTCGGGGGCCAACGTCCTGACTTTC

d_call: TRBD1
clone_size: .
v_call: TRBV2
j_call: TRBJ1-2
cdr3_aa: CASRVDRATYGYTF
cdr3_nt: TGTGCCAGCAGAGTGGACAGGGCTACCTATGGCTACACCTTC

d_call: .
clone_size: .
v_call: TRBV27
j_call: TRBJ2-2
cdr3_aa: CASSFLTGVAGELFF
cdr3_nt: TGTGCCAGCAGTTTTTTGACCGGGGTGGCCGGGGAGCTGTTTTTT

d_call: .
clone_size: few
v_call: TRBV12-3/TRBV12-4
j_call: TRBJ1-6
cdr3_aa: CASSFGASPLHF
cdr3_nt: TGTGCCAGCAGTTTTGGGGCTTCACCCCTCCACTTT

d_call: TRBD2
clone_size: .
v_call: TRBV5-6
j_call: TRBJ2-3
cdr3_aa: CASSPDWGRALPDTQYF
cdr3_nt: TGTGCCAGCAGCCCCGATTGGGGGAGGGCCCTCCCAGATACGCAGTATTTT

d_call: TRBD2
clone_size: once
v_call: TRBV28
j_call: TRBJ2-1
cdr3_aa: CASSLRLAGAHNEQFF
cdr3_nt: TGTGCCAGCAGTTTAAGACTAGCGGGAGCCCACAATGAGCAGTTCTTC

d_call: .
clone_size: .
v_call: TRBV5-1
j_call: TRBJ2-7
cdr3_aa: CASTDRGGLSYEQYF
cdr3_nt: TGCGCCAGCACTGACCGCGGCGGCCTCTCCTACGAGCAGTACTTC

d_call: TRBD2
clone_size: .
v_call: TRBV10-3
j_call: TRBJ2-1
cdr3_aa: CAISLPSGHNEQFF
cdr3_nt: TGTGCCATCAGTTTACCTAGCGGACACAATGAGCAGTTCTTC

d_call: .
clone_size: .
v_call: TRBV15
j_call: TRBJ1-4
cdr3_aa: CATSRDEAGVDEKLFF
cdr3_nt: TGTGCCACCAGCAGAGATGAGGCGGGGGTTGATGAAAAACTGTTTTTT

d_call: .
clone_size: .
v_call: TRBV9
j_call: TRBJ2-1
cdr3_aa: CASSVGRIPRPEQFF
cdr3_nt: TGTGCCAGCAGCGTAGGTCGGATACCCAGGCCTGAGCAGTTCTTC

d_call: .
clone_size: .
v_call: TRBV11-2
j_call: TRBJ1-1
cdr3_aa: CASATQGRNTEAFF
cdr3_nt: TGTGCCAGCGCGACTCAGGGGCGGAACACTGAAGCTTTCTTT

d_call: .
clone_size: .
v_call: TRBV5-6
j_call: TRBJ1-3
cdr3_aa: CASSWGHSGNTIYF
cdr3_nt: TGTGCCAGCAGCTGGGGACACTCTGGAAACACCATATATTTT

d_call: .
clone_size: once
v_call: TRBV7-2
j_call: TRBJ1-1
cdr3_aa: CASSFGPKAFF
cdr3_nt: TGTGCCAGCAGCTTCGGTCCGAAAGCTTTCTTT

d_call: .
clone_size: .
v_call: TRBV10-2
j_call: TRBJ1-2
cdr3_aa: CASSESGQDGYTF
cdr3_nt: TGCGCCAGCAGTGAGTCGGGGCAGGATGGCTACACCTTC

d_call: TRBD1
clone_size: .
v_call: TRBV5-4
j_call: TRBJ1-1
cdr3_aa: CASSLAQGAYTEAFF
cdr3_nt: TGTGCCAGCAGCTTGGCGCAGGGGGCGTACACTGAAGCTTTCTTT

d_call: .
clone_size: few
v_call: TRBV7-2
j_call: TRBJ2-7
cdr3_aa: CASSPGVGGGYEQYF
cdr3_nt: TGTGCCAGCAGCCCTGGGGTAGGGGGAGGGTACGAGCAGTACTTC

d_call: .
clone_size: .
v_call: TRBV15
j_call: TRBJ1-3
cdr3_aa: CATSRDPGSGNTIYF
cdr3_nt: TGTGCCACCAGCAGAGATCCAGGCTCTGGAAACACCATATATTTT

d_call: .
clone_size: .
v_call: TRBV5-6
j_call: TRBJ2-5
cdr3_aa: CASSFFLGGQETQYF
cdr3_nt: TGTGCCAGCAGCTTTTTTCTCGGAGGGCAAGAGACCCAGTACTTC

d_call: TRBD1
clone_size: .
v_call: TRBV28
j_call: TRBJ1-1
cdr3_aa: CASSYGDRVWTEAFF
cdr3_nt: TGTGCCAGCAGCTACGGGGACAGGGTGTGGACTGAAGCTTTCTTT

d_call: TRBD1
clone_size: .
v_call: TRBV30
j_call: TRBJ2-6
cdr3_aa: CALRDRSTGVLTF
cdr3_nt: TGTGCCTTGCGGGACAGGTCAACAGGCGTCCTGACTTTC

d_call: .
clone_size: .
v_call: TRBV5-1
j_call: TRBJ2-5
cdr3_aa: CASSQGRNPRGETQYF
cdr3_nt: TGCGCCAGCAGCCAGGGTCGGAACCCAAGGGGGGAGACCCAGTACTTC

d_call: TRBD1
clone_size: .
v_call: TRBV6-5
j_call: TRBJ1-1
cdr3_aa: CASSLGRDSEAFF
cdr3_nt: TGTGCCAGCAGTCTCGGCCGGGACAGTGAAGCTTTCTTT

d_call: TRBD1
clone_size: .
v_call: TRBV5-1
j_call: TRBJ1-1
cdr3_aa: CASSLTGTGYTEAFF
cdr3_nt: TGCGCCAGCAGCTTGACCGGGACAGGGTACACTGAAGCTTTCTTT

d_call: .
clone_size: once
v_call: TRBV9
j_call: TRBJ2-3
cdr3_aa: CASSVRGGRADTQYF
cdr3_nt: TGTGCCAGCAGCGTAAGGGGGGGCCGCGCAGATACGCAGTATTTT

d_call: .
clone_size: .
v_call: TRBV6-5
j_call: TRBJ1-3
cdr3_aa: CASHGHGTGNTIYF
cdr3_nt: TGTGCCAGCCACGGACATGGGACTGGAAACACCATATATTTT

d_call: TRBD1
clone_size: .
v_call: TRBV7-9
j_call: TRBJ2-7
cdr3_aa: CASSSPKSGTGAYEQYF
cdr3_nt: TGTGCCAGCAGCTCTCCAAAATCCGGGACAGGGGCCTACGAGCAGTACTTC

d_call: .
clone_size: .
v_call: TRBV10-3
j_call: TRBJ1-1
cdr3_aa: CAISPTGDTEAFF
cdr3_nt: TGTGCCATCAGCCCGACAGGAGACACTGAAGCTTTCTTT

d_call: .
clone_size: .
v_call: TRBV16
j_call: TRBJ1-5
cdr3_aa: CASSQSRQVGGNQPQHF
cdr3_nt: TGTGCCAGCAGCCAATCAAGACAGGTTGGGGGCAATCAGCCCCAGCATTTT

d_call: .
clone_size: .
v_call: TRBV15
j_call: TRBJ1-6
cdr3_aa: CATRYGGVGASPLHF
cdr3_nt: TGTGCCACGAGATATGGAGGGGTCGGTGCGTCACCCCTCCACTTT

d_call: .
clone_size: .
v_call: TRBV7-2
j_call: TRBJ2-1
cdr3_aa: CASSPGLLNEQFF
cdr3_nt: TGTGCCAGCAGCCCGGGACTCCTCAATGAGCAGTTCTTC

d_call: .
clone_size: .
v_call: TRBV9
j_call: TRBJ1-6
cdr3_aa: CASSSEDKSINSPLHF
cdr3_nt: TGTGCCAGCAGCTCAGAAGACAAGAGTATTAATTCACCCCTCCACTTT

d_call: TRBD1
clone_size: .
v_call: TRBV28
j_call: TRBJ1-2
cdr3_aa: CASSPGTGINYGYTF
cdr3_nt: TGTGCCAGCAGCCCCGGGACAGGGATTAACTATGGCTACACCTTC

d_call: .
clone_size: .
v_call: TRBV28
j_call: TRBJ2-7
cdr3_aa: CASSLRQGRYEQYF
cdr3_nt: TGTGCCAGCAGTTTGCGGCAGGGTAGGTACGAGCAGTACTTC

d_call: TRBD1
clone_size: .
v_call: TRBV9
j_call: TRBJ2-3
cdr3_aa: CASSARINRGTTDTQYF
cdr3_nt: TGTGCCAGCAGCGCCCGAATCAACAGGGGGACCACAGATACGCAGTATTTT

d_call: .
clone_size: .
v_call: TRBV3-1/TRBV3-2
j_call: TRBJ2-5
cdr3_aa: CASSQFIGFQETQYF
cdr3_nt: TGTGCCAGCAGCCAATTTATCGGGTTTCAAGAGACCCAGTACTTC

d_call: .
clone_size: .
v_call: TRBV9
j_call: TRBJ2-5
cdr3_aa: CASSGASQETQYF
cdr3_nt: TGTGCCAGCAGCGGAGCCTCCCAAGAGACCCAGTACTTC

d_call: .
clone_size: .
v_call: TRBV5-1
j_call: TRBJ2-4
cdr3_aa: CASSLDPRTVGYF
cdr3_nt: TGCGCCAGCAGCTTGGACCCCCGGACAGTGGGATACTTC